A selection of T cell receptor beta chains follows, all from one sample in a study of blood T cell repertoires in COVID-19. Profiled with immunoSEQ multiplex PCR; TCRdb holds only in-frame clones, not every one. Here the sample spans about 270,000 clones, about 91% being singletons. Sequenced: peripheral blood. These receptors were collected from a young adult with COVID-19, enrolled during active disease. The CDR3 runs from the conserved cysteine through the conserved F or W. Each record gives: J gene, clone size, D gene, V gene, CDR3 DNA, CDR3 protein. D genes are given only for firm matches. A row's size may be missing; if present it is once, few, many or a size class.

TRBJ1-2 NA NA TRBV6-5 TGTGCCGCAGGGGCCTGGGACTATGGCTACACCTTC CAAGAWDYGYTF
TRBJ2-2 NA NA TRBV6-6 TGTGCCAGCAGTTCCGATAGCGGACTGTCGGCCGGGGAGCTGTTTTTT CASSSDSGLSAGELFF
TRBJ1-5 NA NA TRBV24-1 TGTGCCACCAGTGATTTGCGTGTCAATCAGCCCCAGCATTTT CATSDLRVNQPQHF
TRBJ1-1 NA NA TRBV3-1/TRBV3-2 TGTGCCAGCAGCCTAACCGGGGGTGCTGAAGCTTTCTTT CASSLTGGAEAFF
TRBJ1-1 NA NA TRBV6-5 TGTGCCAGCAGTTACTCTCCGGGCCAAGGGGTTGAAGCTTTCTTT CASSYSPGQGVEAFF
TRBJ1-1 NA TRBD1 TRBV5-1 TGCGCCAGTCTCACCGGGACAGGGGGCTTAGAGGACACTGAAGCTTTCTTT CASLTGTGGLEDTEAFF
TRBJ1-2 NA NA TRBV9 TGTGCCAGCAGCGTATTCGCGACAGACCCATATGGCTACACCTTC CASSVFATDPYGYTF
TRBJ2-7 NA NA TRBV29-1 TGCAGCGTTGGTAGGGCTGAGGGCGAGCAGTACTTC CSVGRAEGEQYF
TRBJ2-2 NA NA TRBV7-9 TGTGCCAGCAGGCTGGAGGTAGCGAGCACCGGGGAGCTGTTTTTT CASRLEVASTGELFF
TRBJ2-7 NA NA TRBV12-3/TRBV12-4 TGTGCCAGTAGTTTAGATTTCACCTTACGACTACTCTTC CASSLDFTLRLLF
TRBJ2-1 NA TRBD1 TRBV2 TGTGCCAGCGGGGGGACAGGGGGGTCGGGAGAGCAGTTCTTC CASGGTGGSGEQFF
TRBJ2-2 once TRBD1 TRBV28 TGTGCCAGCACCCACTCCGACAGGGCTCTAGGCGGGGAGCTGTTTTTT CASTHSDRALGGELFF
TRBJ2-5 once TRBD2 TRBV5-4 TGTGCCAGCAGCCCTGGGCGGGAGGGCCGTGAGACCCAGTACTTC CASSPGREGRETQYF
TRBJ2-7 once TRBD1 TRBV10-2 TGCGCCAGCAGTCTAGAGACAGGGCAAGGCTACGAGCAGTACTTC CASSLETGQGYEQYF
TRBJ2-7 NA TRBD2 TRBV2 TGTGCCAGCAGGGAGAGTTCCGGGACTAGCGACTACGAGCAGTACTTC CASRESSGTSDYEQYF
TRBJ2-3 NA NA TRBV7-9 TGTGCCAGCAGTTCCCTGGGGCTGTTCGGCACAGATACGCAGTATTTT CASSSLGLFGTDTQYF
TRBJ2-7 NA NA TRBV24-1 TGTGCCACCAGTGATTGGGCAGGAGGGGCCTACGAGCAGTACTTC CATSDWAGGAYEQYF
TRBJ2-1 NA TRBD1 TRBV29-1 TGCAGCGTCGACGACAGGGGAAGCTCCTACAATGAGCAGTTCTTC CSVDDRGSSYNEQFF
TRBJ1-5 NA NA TRBV6-5 TGTGCCAGCAGCTCAGGGTTTAGCAATCAGCCCCAGCATTTT CASSSGFSNQPQHF
TRBJ2-7 NA NA TRBV15 TGTGCCACCAGCACCGGCAGGGGATACGAGCAGTACTTC CATSTGRGYEQYF
TRBJ2-7 NA NA TRBV19 TGTGCCAGTAGTATAACGCCGGGTCTGGAGCAGTACTTC CASSITPGLEQYF
TRBJ2-2 NA TRBD2 TRBV2 TGTGCCAGCAGTGCTACTAGCGGGAGGGCCTTGCAGACCGGGGAGCTGTTTTTT CASSATSGRALQTGELFF
TRBJ2-7 NA NA TRBV2 TGTGCCAGCAGTGAAGCGCTTACGAGGTCCTACGAGCAGTACTTC CASSEALTRSYEQYF
TRBJ2-5 NA TRBD2 TRBV11-2 TGTGCCAGCAGCCCAACTAGCGGCCAAGAGACCCAGTACTTC CASSPTSGQETQYF
TRBJ2-5 NA TRBD2 TRBV6-2/TRBV6-3 TGTGCCAGCAGTTACCGGAGTAGCGGGAATGTTGGGACCCAGTACTTC CASSYRSSGNVGTQYF
TRBJ2-3 NA TRBD2 TRBV7-9 TGTGCCAGCAGCTCCCAGCGGGAGCCAGACGGTACGCAGTATTTT CASSSQREPDGTQYF
TRBJ2-5 NA NA TRBV9 TGTGCCAGCAGCTCAATTACTAGCAGCGACCAAGAGACCCAGTACTTC CASSSITSSDQETQYF
TRBJ2-3 few NA TRBV4-2 TGTGCCAGCAGCCAAGATGAGGATACGCAGTATTTT CASSQDEDTQYF
TRBJ2-2 NA NA TRBV5-5 TGTGCCAGCAGCTTCACTGTCACCGGGGAGCTGTTTTTT CASSFTVTGELFF
TRBJ1-1 NA NA TRBV27 TGTGCCAGCAGTGCCCGTGTCCGGGGGAGCCTCGAAGCTTTCTTT CASSARVRGSLEAFF
TRBJ2-1 once NA TRBV5-6 TGTGCCAGCAGCTTCGGGGAGGCCCACAATGAGCAGTTCTTC CASSFGEAHNEQFF
TRBJ2-2 once NA TRBV5-1 TGCGCCAGCAGCTTGCAGGGGCTAACCGGGGAGCTGTTTTTT CASSLQGLTGELFF
TRBJ1-1 NA TRBD1 TRBV11-2 TGTGCCAGCAGCGCCGGACAGGGAATAGCTGAAGCTTTCTTT CASSAGQGIAEAFF
TRBJ2-4 NA TRBD1 TRBV19 TGTGCCAGTAGTACAGACAGGGTGGGGGCTTTTGGCAAAAACATTCAGTACTTC CASSTDRVGAFGKNIQYF
TRBJ2-1 NA TRBD2 TRBV5-8 TGTGCCAGCAGCCTCATAGCGGGAGTGGGCTATGAGCAGTTCTTC CASSLIAGVGYEQFF
TRBJ2-1 NA NA TRBV12-2 TGTGCAAGTCGCTTATCGATACGAGCGGGGGAGGACAATGAGCAGTTCTTC CASRLSIRAGEDNEQFF
TRBJ2-1 NA TRBD1 TRBV4-1 TGCGCCAGCAGCCAAGCCTCGGGACAGGGATACAATGAGCAGTTCTTC CASSQASGQGYNEQFF
TRBJ2-7 NA TRBD1 TRBV29-1 TGCAGCGTTCGGGGACAGGGTCTCTACGAGCAGTACTTC CSVRGQGLYEQYF
TRBJ2-2 once TRBD1 TRBV11-2 TGTGCCAGCAGCCACGGCTTTTGGGGACAGCCTAGCACCGGGGAGCTGTTTTTT CASSHGFWGQPSTGELFF
TRBJ2-2 NA TRBD1 TRBV5-1 TGCGCCAGCAGCCCCAGTAGGGACAGTTTCCTCGCGAACACCGGGGAGCTGTTTTTT CASSPSRDSFLANTGELFF